The T cell receptor (beta chain) described here comes from a study of ipilimumab plus nivolumab after autologous stem cell transplantation. Study summary: A median of 8 nivolumab and a few ipilimumab doses were given. DLBCL patients had primary refractory or relapsed disease.

Profiling relied on immunoSEQ multiplex PCR, and the TCRdb table lists in-frame clones only, not all of them. Among fewer than 30,000 clones listed, 86% were seen once. Ipilimumab, 1 mg/kg, started 14 to 28 days after autologous transplant. This material consisted of PBMCs, taken in a trial of ipilimumab plus nivolumab as post-transplant consolidation. The TCR comes from a male donor with diffuse large B-cell lymphoma.

As DNA, the CDR3 is TGCAGCGTTCCCTGGGGGGCCACAGATACGCAGTATTTT. It specifies CSVPWGATDTQYF. The chain links TRBV29-1 to TRBJ2-3; perhaps D is TRBD1 or TRBD2 (6 bases each). The CDR3 extends over 13 amino acids. The germline CDR1 and CDR2 sequences are SQVTM and ANQGSEA. V shed 5 bases and J shed 2 bases, with 11 bases lying between them.